This entry lists 14 T cell receptor beta chains sequenced from one sample in a study of shared clonotypes between healthy human individuals (dated by TCRdb to 2019 to 2021). The library relied on the immunoSEQ multiplex PCR assay. Imported from immuneACCESS, the table was reduced by TCRdb to in-frame sequences with V and J called. These copies leave out some clones; in studies compared against another copy, an unresolved V gene accounts for under half, and the cause of the remainder is not known. The sample contains millions of clones, roughly 96% of them found a single time. 0.13% of the sample comes from the top ten. Sequencing was performed on naive CD4+ T cells sorted from blood. Taken with the paper, the label for cell subset or site translates to: CD45RA+ positively selected. The receptors originated from a man younger than 35 in good health.

J is TRBJ2-4 and V is TRBV2; tentatively, D is TRBD1 or TRBD2 (6 bases each). The germline V gene encodes CDR1 SNHLY and CDR2 FYNNEI. The CDR3 has 13 residues. Trimming took off 6 bases at V and 2 bases at J, with 8 bases between the two ends. CDR3: CASRGGPKNIQYF. In nucleotides, the CDR3 is TGTGCCAGCAGGGGGGGCCCCAAAAACATTCAGTACTTC. Full variable domain (rest looked up from reference TRBV2 and TRBJ2-4): EPEVTQTPSHQVTQMGQEVILRCVPISNHLYFYWYRQILGQKVEFLVSFYNNEISEKSEIFDDQFSVERPDGSNFTLKIRSTKLEDSAMYFCASRGGPKNIQYFGAGTRLSVL.

The chain combines TRBV10-3 with TRBJ1-1, with a tentative D call TRBD1 (5 bases). V shed 6 bases and J shed 6 bases, with 8 bases lying between them. The CDR3 runs 11 residues. The germline CDR1 and CDR2 sequences are ENHRY and SYGVKD. CDR3 coding DNA: TGTGCCATCAGCCGAGGGGCTGAAGCTTTCTTT. Translated, it gives CAISRGAEAFF.

The V and J genes are TRBV28 and TRBJ1-2; D unclear. Trimming pared 3 bases from V and 8 bases from J, leaving 13 bases between. Germline V gene sequence: CDR1 MDHEN, CDR2 SYDVKM. The CDR3 is made up of 13 amino acids. In DNA form, the CDR3 reads TGTGCCAGCAGTTTCCCGGGGTGGAGAGGCTACACCTTC. Translated: CASSFPGWRGYTF.

This clone was seen just once. V gene TRBV6-1 combines with J gene TRBJ2-2; tentative D call: TRBD2 (5 bases). With 4 bases removed from V and 4 bases from J, the gap between germline ends came to 7 bases. The CDR3 has 13 amino acids. The V gene's germline CDR1 is MNHNS and CDR2 SASEGT. The CDR3 DNA reads TGTGCCAGCAGTGTCAGCGGCACCGGGGAGCTGTTTTTT. This translates into CASSVSGTGELFF.

The chain joins TRBV7-3 to TRBJ2-1; no clear D. The germline gives CDR1 SGHTA, CDR2 FQGTGA. There are 13 residues in the CDR3. V lost 1 base and J lost 8, with 9 bases in between. The CDR3 here is CASSLIGKDEQFF. The CDR3 DNA is TGTGCCAGCAGCTTAATCGGCAAGGATGAGCAGTTCTTC.

The gene calls are TRBV6-1 and TRBJ2-3; no definite D call. The ends were cut back, 6 bases at V and 0 bases at J, with 7 bases in the middle. Germline V CDR1 and CDR2: MNHNS, SASEGT. The CDR3 has 13 residues. CDR3 sequence (DNA): TGTGCCAGCAGCCTACCTAGCACAGATACGCAGTATTTT. As protein: CASSLPSTDTQYF.

The chain recombines TRBV6-5 with TRBJ1-1, with unresolved D. Per the germline V gene, CDR1 is MNHEY and CDR2 is SVGAGI. Trimming removed 2 bases from V and 4 bases from J, with 8 bases in between. CDR3 length: 13 amino acids. The CDR3 loop is CASSYSMGTEAFF. CDR3 nucleotide sequence: TGTGCCAGCAGTTACAGTATGGGCACTGAAGCTTTCTTT.

The chain recombines TRBV28 with TRBJ2-5; 12 positions match TRBD1. Germline CDR1 MDHEN, CDR2 SYDVKM. This CDR3 is 20 amino acids long. The V and J ends lost 1 base and 5 bases, in that order; junction bases with no gene match: 17. CDR3 protein: CASSLYRFRDRGPGLETQYF. The CDR3 DNA is TGTGCCAGCAGTTTATACCGATTCCGGGACAGGGGGCCAGGGCTTGAGACCCAGTACTTC.

This clone was detected once. This chain uses TRBV18 with TRBJ2-7; 10 nucleotides agree with TRBD2. Per the germline V gene, CDR1 is KGHSH and CDR2 is LQKENI. J was trimmed by 1 base and V by 0 bases; bases with no gene match: 6. This CDR3 is 17 amino acids long. The CDR3 sequence is CASSPPAGGPASYEQYF. CDR3 nucleotide sequence: TGTGCCAGCTCACCACCAGCGGGAGGGCCGGCGTCCTACGAGCAGTACTTC. Full variable domain (outside the CDR3, taken from reference TRBV18 and TRBJ2-7): NAGVMQNPRHLVRRRGQEARLRCSPMKGHSHVYWYRQLPEEGLKFMVYLQKENIIDESGMPKERFSAEFPKEGPSILRIQQVVRGDSAAYFCASSPPAGGPASYEQYFGPGTRLTVT.

The chain employs TRBV5-1 and TRBJ2-7; D unresolved. This CDR3 region has 15 residues. V was shortened by 1 base and J by 3 bases, with 14 bases between the two germline ends. Germline loops: CDR1 SGHRS, CDR2 YFSETQ. Here the CDR3 DNA reads TGCGCCAGCAGCTTGTCAGCTGGGGTTAGCTACGAGCAGTACTTC. Residues: CASSLSAGVSYEQYF.

The chain couples TRBV10-2 to TRBJ1-5; D possibly corresponds to TRBD1 (5 bases). V was pared by 0 bases and J by 4 bases, with 13 bases between. CDR1 is WSHSY, CDR2 SAAADI, per germline. The CDR3 sequence is 16 residues long. The CDR3 nucleotides read TGCGCCAGCAGTGAGTCGGGGACCAAACGGAATCAGCCCCAGCATTTT. It encodes CASSESGTKRNQPQHF.

This rearrangement joins TRBV2 to TRBJ1-2; TRBD1 matches at 8 bases. The V gene's germline CDR1 is SNHLY and CDR2 FYNNEI. The CDR3 totals 13 residues. Germline trimming cut 6 bases from V and 4 bases from J; bases unmatched to any gene: 4. The CDR3 loop is CASSAGTGYGYTF. The DNA of the CDR3 is TGTGCCAGCAGCGCCGGGACAGGCTATGGCTACACCTTC.

The chain employs TRBV28 and TRBJ2-1; a weak D match, TRBD2 (5 bases). The CDR3 runs 13 residues. Deletions cut 4 bases from V and 8 bases from J, with 12 bases between. Looked up from germline, CDR1 is MDHEN and CDR2 is SYDVKM. The DNA for the CDR3 is TGTGCCAGCAGTTCACGGAAGAGGGATGAGCAGTTCTTC. Protein: CASSSRKRDEQFF.

This chain links TRBV5-6 with TRBJ2-1; 9 bases match TRBD1. Per the germline V gene, CDR1 is SGHDT and CDR2 is YYEEEE. This CDR3 comprises 15 residues. Trimming took 4 bases from V and 1 from J; bases not matched to a gene: 3. The DNA for the CDR3 is TGTGCCAGCAGCCTCGACAGGGGGTCCTACAATGAGCAGTTCTTC. Translated, it gives CASSLDRGSYNEQFF.